These 27 T cell receptor beta chains were all obtained from the same sample, sequenced in a study of Tregs in tolerant kidney transplant recipients. TCRdb's copy holds only in-frame clones and misses some; the assay was immunoSEQ multiplex PCR. The sample records approximately 260,000 clones, more than 65% being singletons. Sample: CD4+ T cells from blood. The receptors were sampled from a human donor in good health.

V gene TRBV9 combines with J gene TRBJ2-3, with 7 nucleotides matching TRBD1. Germline V gene sequence: CDR1 SGDLS, CDR2 YYNGEE. The CDR3 totals 17 residues. Trimming took 0 bases from V and 4 from J; bases not matched to a gene: 11. The DNA of the CDR3 is TGTGCCAGCAGCGTAGACCCTGTGACAGGGCAATCAGATACGCAGTATTTT. The encoded protein is CASSVDPVTGQSDTQYF.

In its sample, this clone was seen once. The chain joins TRBV6-1 to TRBJ1-2, with TRBD1 as a possible D gene (5 bases). V lost 4 bases and J lost 4, with 13 bases in between. The CDR3 has 14 amino acids. CDR1 and CDR2 from the germline V gene are MNHNS and SASEGT. CDR3 amino acids: CASSATRGGYGYTF. The CDR3 nucleotides read TGTGCCAGCAGTGCGACAAGGGGAGGCTATGGCTACACCTTC.

This clone has only a few counts. This chain links TRBV4-1 with TRBJ2-3; maybe TRBD1 (5 bases). CDR3 length equals 12 residues. CDR1 and CDR2 from the germline V gene are MGHRA and YSYEKL. V was trimmed by 4 bases and J by 6 bases, leaving 8 bases between them. The CDR3 nucleotides are TGCGCCAGCAGCCCAAAGGGGGATACGCAGTATTTT. It is translated as CASSPKGDTQYF.

The V call is TRBV19, the J call TRBJ1-4; a possible D gene is TRBD1 (5 bases). The CDR3 is made up of 13 amino acids. CDR1 and CDR2 from the germline V gene are LNHDA and SQIVND (reference sequence). Deletions cut 7 bases from V and 8 bases from J, with 14 bases between. CDR3 region: CASNAGKREKLFF. As DNA, the CDR3 is TGTGCCAGTAACGCAGGGAAACGGGAAAAACTGTTTTTT.

This sequence joins TRBV5-4 and TRBJ2-3; D gene unclear. Deletions cut 4 bases from V and 6 bases from J, with 12 bases between. Germline CDR1 reads SGHNT; CDR2 reads YYREEE (reference sequence). This CDR3 region has 13 residues. In nucleotides, the CDR3 is TGTGCCAGCAGCGCCCGAGGCGCGGATACGCAGTATTTT. As protein: CASSARGADTQYF. Together with reference TRBV5-4 and TRBJ2-3, the CDR3 gives the full variable domain: ETGVTQSPTHLIKTRGQQVTLRCSSQSGHNTVSWYQQALGQGPQFIFQYYREEENGRGNFPPRFSGLQFPNYSSELNVNALELDDSALYLCASSARGADTQYFGPGTRLTVL.

The chain employs TRBV6-6 and TRBJ2-6, with 7 bases that match TRBD1. The germline V gene encodes CDR1 MNHNY and CDR2 SVGAGI (reference sequence). V dropped 11 bases and J dropped 4; count of bases not matched to a gene: 14. This CDR3 has 16 residues. The CDR3 coding sequence is TGTGCCGGAAGGGACAGCCCAGGATCCGGGGCCAACGTCCTGACTTTC. Protein product: CAGRDSPGSGANVLTF.

The chain couples TRBV4-1 to TRBJ2-1; 7 nucleotides align to TRBD2. From germline, CDR1 is MGHRA and CDR2 YSYEKL. The CDR3 is 17 amino acids. After removal of 1 base from V and 4 bases from J, the junction contained 10 bases not matched to a gene. Here the CDR3 reads CASSQGMTSRSYNEQFF. CDR3 DNA sequence: TGCGCCAGCAGCCAAGGGATGACTAGCAGAAGTTACAATGAGCAGTTCTTC.

The chain uses TRBV6-1 and TRBJ1-5; D gene unclear. The CDR3 has 11 residues. Germline CDR1 MNHNS, CDR2 SASEGT. V was pared by 6 bases and J by 4 bases, with 4 bases between. The CDR3 is CASRENQPQHF. In nucleotides, the CDR3 is TGTGCCAGCAGGGAGAATCAGCCCCAGCATTTT.

With regard to this clone: A junction boundary mismatches the germline segment, possibly from a read error. The chain uses TRBV28 and TRBJ1-5; TRBD1 might be the D (5 bases). The CDR3 extends over 18 amino acids. CDR1 and CDR2 from the germline V gene are MDHEN and SYDVKM. The CDR3 loop is CAGSFGRRRGYHHQPQHF. CDR3 DNA sequence: TGTGCCGGCAGTTTCGGCCGCCGCCGGGGGTATCATCATCAGCCCCAGCATTTT.

This rearrangement joins TRBV5-1 to TRBJ2-1; 9 positions match TRBD2. J lost 1 base, V lost 4 bases, and 6 bases had no gene match. CDR3 length equals 16 residues. Per germline, CDR1 SGHRS and CDR2 YFSETQ. As DNA, the CDR3 is TGCGCCAGCAGCCTTAGCGGGAGTTCGTCCTACAATGAGCAGTTCTTC. This gives the protein CASSLSGSSSYNEQFF.

V is TRBV5-1 and J is TRBJ2-5; a weak D match, TRBD2 (6 bases). CDR3 length equals 16 residues. V lost 4 bases, J lost 1 base, and 17 bases lay in between. Per germline, CDR1 SGHRS and CDR2 YFSETQ. CDR3 protein: CASSLLPGLIQETQYF. The DNA of the CDR3 is TGCGCCAGCAGCCTGCTACCGGGACTGATCCAAGAGACCCAGTACTTC.

The rearrangement uses TRBV11-2 and TRBJ1-2, with TRBD1 matching over 7 bases. V gave up 4 bases and J gave up 4 bases; unmatched junction bases: 9. The germline CDR1 and CDR2 sequences are SGHAT and FQNNGV. This CDR3 is 15 amino acids long. The CDR3 DNA reads TGTGCCAGCAGCTCCAGACAGGGCTTGGGCTATGGCTACACCTTC. Its protein product is CASSSRQGLGYGYTF.

V and J are TRBV5-1 and TRBJ2-3; D is uncertain. From germline, CDR1 is SGHRS and CDR2 YFSETQ. The CDR3 is 16 amino acids. V dropped 0 bases and J dropped 0 bases, with 11 bases sitting between them. CDR3 sequence: CASSLGPLGSTDTQYF. The CDR3 DNA follows: TGCGCCAGCAGCTTGGGGCCCTTGGGTAGCACAGATACGCAGTATTTT.

The chain is built from TRBV27 and TRBJ1-2; D ambiguous. V was clipped by 2 bases and J by 4 bases, with 11 bases between them. CDR1 is MNHEY and CDR2 is SMNVEV in the germline V gene (reference sequence). The CDR3 is 14 amino acids. CDR3 residues: CASSLSGPSYGYTF. The CDR3 DNA follows: TGTGCCAGCAGTTTAAGTGGGCCTAGCTATGGCTACACCTTC.

CDR3 coding DNA: TGCGCCAGCAGCCAACTGGTCGGGGGAGCTTTCTTT. Translation gives CASSQLVGGAFF. The V and J genes are TRBV4-1 and TRBJ1-1, with D possibly TRBD1 on 5 matching bases. The CDR3 totals 12 residues. V was cut by 2 bases and J by 10 bases, with 11 bases left in between. CDR1 and CDR2 (germline): MGHRA, YSYEKL.

The chain has TRBV29-1 and TRBJ1-2; no definite D call. Looked up from germline, CDR1 is SQVTM and CDR2 is ANQGSEA. CDR3 length equals 13 residues. With 4 bases removed from V and 6 bases from J, the gap between germline ends came to 15 bases. CDR3 sequence: CSVVGWSLDGYTF. The CDR3 DNA follows: TGCAGCGTTGTCGGGTGGAGTTTAGATGGCTACACCTTC.

This clone occurred a few times. The gene calls are TRBV12-5 and TRBJ2-3, with TRBD1 identical over 8 bases. Trimming removed 10 bases from V and 0 bases from J; junction bases left unmatched: 9. The CDR3 covers 15 residues. CDR1 is LGHNT and CDR2 is FRNRAP in the germline V gene. The CDR3 spells CATTQGASSTDTQYF. CDR3 coding DNA: TGTGCTACCACCCAGGGGGCGTCTAGCACAGATACGCAGTATTTT. The full variable domain, in which reference TRBV12-5 and TRBJ2-3 provide the parts outside the CDR3, is DARVTQTPRHKVTEMGQEVTMRCQPILGHNTVFWYRQTMMQGLELLAYFRNRAPLDDSGMPKDRFSAEMPDATLATLKIQPSEPRDSAVYFCATTQGASSTDTQYFGPGTRLTVL.

This clone was observed a few times. The genes are TRBV6-5 and TRBJ2-7, with a possible D match to TRBD1 (6 bases). The CDR3 has 14 residues. Looked up from germline, CDR1 is MNHEY and CDR2 is SVGAGI. V lost 5 bases, J lost 0 bases, and 11 bases lay in between. CDR3 sequence: CASSRQQGSYEQYF. The CDR3, as DNA: TGTGCCAGCAGTCGGCAACAGGGCTCCTACGAGCAGTACTTC.

V gene TRBV6-6 combines with J gene TRBJ2-7; 10 bases are a match to TRBD1. The CDR3 sequence is 14 residues long. Unmatched junction bases numbered 9, after V lost 8 bases and J lost 5 bases. The V gene's germline CDR1 is MNHNY and CDR2 SVGAGI (reference sequence). CDR3 amino acids: CASRRTGGSDEQYF. For the CDR3, the DNA is TGTGCCAGCCGGCGGACAGGGGGATCGGACGAGCAGTACTTC.

V gene TRBV18 combines with J gene TRBJ2-2; D remains unclear. There are 14 residues in the CDR3. Per the germline V gene, CDR1 is KGHSH and CDR2 is LQKENI. Trimming cost V 2 bases and J 2 bases, with 6 bases left between them. CDR3 residues: CASSPERNTGELFF. CDR3 nucleotide sequence: TGTGCCAGCTCACCAGAGAGAAACACCGGGGAGCTGTTTTTT.

This clone was picked up a small number of times. One end of the junction does not line up with germline, which may come from a read error. This sequence joins TRBV7-7 and TRBJ1-1; tentative D call: TRBD1 (6 bases). The germline CDR1 and CDR2 sequences are SSHAT and FNYEAQ (reference sequence). The CDR3 length is 13 residues. CDR3 in DNA: TGTGCTAGCAGTCCAGGGGAGAACACTGAAGCTTTCTTT. This sequence encodes CASSPGENTEAFF.

The chain is built from TRBV2 and TRBJ2-3; no definite D call. The ends were cut back, 6 bases at V and 5 bases at J, with 12 bases in the middle. In germline, CDR1 is SNHLY, CDR2 FYNNEI. The length of the CDR3 is 13 residues. This CDR3 reads CASRRNMGDTQYF. In DNA form, the CDR3 reads TGTGCCAGCAGAAGAAACATGGGAGATACGCAGTATTTT.

The chain is built from TRBV6-1 and TRBJ2-1; TRBD2 matches 9 bases. The CDR3 spans 12 residues. Per the germline V gene, CDR1 is MNHNS and CDR2 is SASEGT. The junction had 7 bases not matched to a gene; V was cut back by 3 bases and J by 16 bases. The CDR3 coding sequence is TGTGCCAGCAGTGATGCACTAGCGGGCGGATTCTTC. The encoded protein is CASSDALAGGFF.

The rearrangement joins TRBV11-2 to TRBJ2-3; D gene uncertain. V lost 6 bases, J lost 0 bases, and 10 bases lay in between. The CDR3 spans 14 residues. CDR1 SGHAT and CDR2 FQNNGV come from the germline V gene. This chain's CDR3 is CASRGLISTDTQYF. The CDR3 DNA reads TGTGCCAGCAGGGGGTTGATTAGCACAGATACGCAGTATTTT.

The chain combines TRBV9 with TRBJ1-4; D remains unclear. Germline V lookup: CDR1 SGDLS, CDR2 YYNGEE. The V end was cut by 4 bases, the J end by 7 bases, with 11 bases between. CDR3 size: 13 residues. CDR3 region: CASSTAAGEKLFF. The DNA for the CDR3 is TGTGCCAGCAGCACGGCTGCGGGTGAAAAACTGTTTTTT.

This sequence joins TRBV7-2 and TRBJ1-2; D is possibly TRBD1 (6 bases). This CDR3 has 12 amino acids. CDR1 SGHTA and CDR2 FQGNSA come from the germline V gene. V was trimmed by 1 base and J by 13 bases, leaving 13 bases between them. Here the CDR3 DNA reads TGTGCCAGCAGCTTAGGGACAGCTAGATGCACCTTC. This translates into CASSLGTARCTF.

The chain couples TRBV27 to TRBJ2-3, with no clear D. V gave up 4 bases and J gave up 0 bases, with 8 bases separating them. The CDR3 totals 14 residues. The germline CDR1 and CDR2 sequences are MNHEY and SMNVEV (reference sequence). CDR3 bases: TGTGCCAGCAGTTACCACCCCAGCACAGATACGCAGTATTTT. Amino acids: CASSYHPSTDTQYF.